This entry lists 13 T cell receptor beta chains sequenced from one sample in a study of long-term antiretroviral therapy in people with HIV. It was version v3.0 of the immunoSEQ assay that was run at survey level. The method was immunoSEQ multiplex PCR; TCRdb's version includes in-frame clones alone and lacks a portion of them. The sample consists of about 23,000 clones, approximately 80% of them appearing once. Sequencing used unsorted PBMCs, obtained 0.3 years after starting antiretroviral therapy. All receptors derive from a man between 45 and 60 years old with HIV.

This chain uses TRBV27 with TRBJ1-6; possible D gene TRBD1, 5 bases. V was clipped by 6 bases and J by 5 bases, with 11 bases between them. This CDR3 spans 14 amino acids. Germline assignment: CDR1 MNHEY and CDR2 SMNVEV (reference sequence). CDR3 nucleotides: TGTGCCAGCAGCTGGGACGGCAATAATTCACCCCTCCACTTT. It encodes CASSWDGNNSPLHF.

This clone was seen a single time. The chain combines TRBV19 with TRBJ2-2; no firm D call. V shed 5 bases and J shed 1 base, with 14 bases lying between them. Germline V gene lookup returns CDR1 LNHDA and CDR2 SQIVND (reference sequence). The CDR3 sequence is 16 residues long. The DNA of the CDR3 is TGTGCCAGTAGTCCCTACCCCGACCGGAACACCGGGGAGCTGTTTTTT. It specifies CASSPYPDRNTGELFF.

This sequence joins TRBV27 and TRBJ1-5, with no clear D. Germline V lookup: CDR1 MNHEY, CDR2 SMNVEV (reference sequence). The CDR3 contains 15 residues. Trimming took 5 bases from V and 0 from J, leaving 11 bases between them. The CDR3 nucleotides read TGTGCCAGCAGTCTCAGAAGACTTAGCAATCAGCCCCAGCATTTT. The encoded protein is CASSLRRLSNQPQHF.

The V call is TRBV10-2, the J call TRBJ2-7; D assignment may be TRBD1 or TRBD2 (5 bases each). Germline CDR1 is WSHSY and CDR2 is SAAADI. Trimming removed 8 bases at V and 2 bases at J, with 19 bases between. The CDR3 is 15 amino acids. CDR3 sequence (DNA): TGCGCCAGCGCCATTCCTCTAGGGGACCCCTACGAGCAGTACTTC. Translating it yields CASAIPLGDPYEQYF.

This chain connects TRBV6-4 to TRBJ2-1; TRBD2 matches 16 bases. After removal of 4 bases from V and 7 bases from J, the junction contained 1 base not matched to a gene. There are 15 residues in the CDR3. Germline V gene data show CDR1 as MRHNA and CDR2 as SNTAGT. For the CDR3, the DNA is TGTGCCAGCAGTGCGGGACTAGCGGGGGGGAATGAGCAGTTCTTC. Amino acid sequence: CASSAGLAGGNEQFF.

This clone was found once. The J gene is TRBJ1-3, the V gene TRBV28, with TRBD1 matching over 7 bases. Germline CDR1 reads MDHEN; CDR2 reads SYDVKM. Trimming removed 6 bases from V and 2 bases from J; junction bases left unmatched: 4. This CDR3 has 14 residues. CDR3 in amino acids: CASSRDRAGNTIYF. The CDR3 coding sequence is TGTGCCAGCAGCCGTGACAGGGCTGGAAACACCATATATTTT.

This chain links TRBV19 with TRBJ2-1, with 8 bases matching TRBD1. Germline-derived CDR1 and CDR2 are LNHDA and SQIVND (reference sequence). The CDR3 extends over 17 amino acids. V shed 5 bases, J shed 7 bases, and the junction held 16 bases outside the gene matches. The chain's CDR3 is CASSPHRPGGAGNEQFF. For the CDR3, the DNA is TGTGCCAGTAGTCCCCATCGGCCAGGGGGCGCGGGTAATGAGCAGTTCTTC.

J is TRBJ1-6 and V is TRBV4-1; D gene uncertain. This CDR3 region has 14 residues. The V gene lost 0 bases and the J gene lost 6 bases, with 6 bases spanning the gap. The germline V gene encodes CDR1 MGHRA and CDR2 YSYEKL. CDR3 DNA: TGCGCCAGCAGCCAAGAACCGAGTAATTCACCCCTCCACTTT. This gives the protein CASSQEPSNSPLHF.

The CDR3 is CASSDSETSGGGYNEQFF. DNA for the CDR3: TGTGCCAGCAGTGACTCTGAGACTAGCGGGGGGGGATACAATGAGCAGTTCTTC. This rearrangement joins TRBV6-4 to TRBJ2-1, with TRBD2 identical over 14 bases. The germline V gene encodes CDR1 MRHNA and CDR2 SNTAGT. CDR3 length: 18 residues. V gave up 0 bases and J gave up 4 bases; unmatched junction bases: 5.

This chain links TRBV18 with TRBJ1-4; D unresolved. Trimming pared 4 bases from V and 0 bases from J, leaving 15 bases between. CDR1 is KGHSH, CDR2 LQKENI, per germline. There are 17 residues in the CDR3. CDR3 amino acids: CASSRYRTQSTNEKLFF. CDR3 in DNA: TGTGCCAGCTCACGGTACAGAACCCAATCAACTAATGAAAAACTGTTTTTT.

The chain is built from TRBV18 and TRBJ2-5, with 7 bases that match TRBD1. The CDR3 sequence is 13 residues long. Germline CDR1 and CDR2: KGHSH and LQKENI. After removal of 4 bases from V and 3 bases from J, the junction contained 2 bases not matched to a gene. The CDR3 sequence: CASSLDREETQYF. The CDR3 coding sequence is TGTGCCAGCTCACTCGACAGGGAAGAGACCCAGTACTTC.

This clone was detected once. The chain has TRBV4-3 and TRBJ1-5, with TRBD1 identical over 9 bases. Germline lookup yields CDR1 LGHNA and CDR2 YSLEER. The V segment lost 4 bases and the J segment 6 bases; nucleotides outside the gene matches: 4. The CDR3 has 14 residues. The CDR3 DNA reads as TGCGCCAGCAGCCGGGACAGGGAACCTCAGCCCCAGCATTTT. Translating it yields CASSRDREPQPQHF.

V and J are TRBV28 and TRBJ2-7; 10 bases line up with TRBD1. The junction had 3 bases not matched to a gene; V was cut back by 7 bases and J by 0 bases. Per germline, CDR1 MDHEN and CDR2 SYDVKM. CDR3 length equals 14 residues. CDR3 amino acids: CASMGQGYSYEQYF. The CDR3, as DNA: TGTGCCAGCATGGGACAGGGGTACTCCTACGAGCAGTACTTC.